The 31 T cell receptor beta chains reported below all come from one sample, sequenced in a study of persistence of HIV-infected CD4 T cells. This was the immunoSEQ version 4 assay in survey mode. Assay: immunoSEQ multiplex PCR; the TCRdb copy retains only in-frame clones and omits some. Among about 36,000 clones listed, around 85% were seen once. These TCRs' antigens remain unknown. An overlapping HIV-1 Gag peptide pool stimulated these cells at roughly 0.97 ug/peptide/mL. CD40L/CD69 double-negative CD45RO-high memory CD4+ T cells were collected. The material was cultured CD4+ T cells from PBMCs, obtained from a patient who received antiretroviral therapy. Every receptor here comes from an adult with HIV. The donor label of this sample is uncertain.

A few counts support this clone. The chain is built from TRBV18 and TRBJ2-3, with TRBD1 matching 7 bases. Per germline, CDR1 KGHSH and CDR2 LQKENI. This CDR3 is 16 amino acids long. Trimming at V came to 6 bases and at J to 3 bases, leaving 12 bases not matched to a gene. The CDR3 DNA is TGTGCCAGCTCCAAAAGGAACAGGGGTGATACAGATACGCAGTATTTT. It translates to CASSKRNRGDTDTQYF.

V is TRBV29-1 and J is TRBJ1-5; D is uncertain. V was shortened by 7 bases and J by 2 bases, with 18 bases between the two germline ends. From germline, CDR1 is SQVTM and CDR2 ANQGSEA. The CDR3 has 15 residues. The CDR3 protein is CSAADGFLGNQPQHF. The CDR3 DNA follows: TGCAGCGCCGCGGACGGGTTTCTAGGCAATCAGCCCCAGCATTTT.

The chain has TRBV2 and TRBJ1-5; 12 nucleotides align to TRBD1. The CDR3 is made up of 14 amino acids. Germline trimming cut 6 bases from V and 7 bases from J; bases unmatched to any gene: 4. Germline CDR1 is SNHLY and CDR2 is FYNNEI. CDR3 sequence: CASRGQGAWQPQHF. CDR3 DNA sequence: TGTGCCAGCAGGGGACAGGGGGCATGGCAGCCCCAGCATTTT.

This chain connects TRBV6-6 to TRBJ1-6, with D possibly being TRBD1 (6 bases). Germline V gene sequence: CDR1 MNHNY, CDR2 SVGAGI (reference sequence). Trimming cost V 6 bases and J 14 bases, with 20 bases left between them. CDR3 length: 14 amino acids. CDR3 nucleotide sequence: TGTGCCAGCAGGGCTCAGGGGATATTCGGGGCCCTCCACTTT. Residues: CASRAQGIFGALHF.

This clone was picked up one time. The V and J genes are TRBV3-1 (or the pseudogene TRBV3-2) and TRBJ1-2, with D hard to call. Germline lookup yields CDR1 LGHDT and CDR2 YNNKEL (reference sequence). Trimming took off 7 bases at V and 4 bases at J, with 25 bases between the two ends. The CDR3 is 17 residues long. This CDR3 reads CASTPRESGSGSYGYTF. In DNA, the CDR3 is TGTGCCAGCACCCCCCGGGAGTCGGGGAGCGGAAGCTATGGCTACACCTTC.

The chain has TRBV7-9 and TRBJ2-2; 7 bases map to TRBD2. Germline V gives CDR1 SEHNR, CDR2 FQNEAQ (reference sequence). This CDR3 contains 12 residues. Trimming removed 7 bases from V and 7 bases from J; junction bases left unmatched: 3. The CDR3 sequence is CASKRGDGELFF. The CDR3 region has the DNA TGTGCCAGCAAACGGGGGGACGGGGAGCTGTTTTTT. Variable domain in full (rest from reference TRBV7-9 and TRBJ2-2): DTGVSQNPRHKITKRGQNVTFRCDPISEHNRLYWYRQTLGQGPEFLTYFQNEAQLEKSRLLSDRFSAERPKGSFSTLEIQRTEQGDSAMYLCASKRGDGELFFGEGSRLTVL.

The gene calls are TRBV12-3 or TRBV12-4 and TRBJ2-7; D may correspond to TRBD1 or TRBD2 (5 bases each). V lost 6 bases, J lost 1 base, and 7 bases lay in between. The CDR3 consists of 12 residues. The CDR3 sequence is CASSWGSYEQYF. In nucleotides, the CDR3 is TGTGCCAGCAGCTGGGGGTCCTACGAGCAGTACTTC.

This clone was seen only a few times. This sequence joins TRBV5-5 and TRBJ1-5; 7 nucleotides line up with TRBD1. The CDR3 consists of 20 residues. CDR1 is SGHKS and CDR2 is YYEKEE in the germline V gene (reference sequence). The V segment lost 0 bases and the J segment 0 bases; nucleotides outside the gene matches: 15. The CDR3 DNA is TGTGCCAGCAGCTTGGCCTCCCGACAGGGCGACTATACTAGCAATCAGCCCCAGCATTTT. The encoded protein is CASSLASRQGDYTSNQPQHF.

This clone has just one count. The chain uses TRBV6-5 and TRBJ1-2; TRBD1 aligns across 11 bases. The CDR3 covers 15 residues. Germline CDR1 reads MNHEY; CDR2 reads SVGAGI. Unmatched junction bases numbered 6, after V lost 7 bases and J lost 2 bases. The CDR3 region has the DNA TGTGCCAGCACTCCCGGACAGGGGGCAAACTATGGCTACACCTTC. Residues: CASTPGQGANYGYTF.

Within the sample, this clone is medium-sized. The V call is TRBV2, the J call TRBJ2-1; tentative D call: TRBD1 (6 bases). V lost 7 bases and J 5 bases, leaving 9 bases between the germline ends. This CDR3 is built from 12 residues. Germline CDR1 and CDR2: SNHLY and FYNNEI. Here the CDR3 reads CASNHRDNEQFF. Written as DNA, the CDR3 is TGTGCCAGCAACCACAGGGACAATGAGCAGTTCTTC.

This chain uses TRBV5-1 with TRBJ1-2, with 7 nucleotides matching TRBD1. From germline, CDR1 is SGHRS and CDR2 YFSETQ. J gave up 5 bases and V 0 bases, and 4 bases lay outside the gene matches. The CDR3 is 14 amino acids. This CDR3 is CASSLDRGWYGYTF. For the CDR3, the DNA is TGCGCCAGCAGCTTGGACAGGGGTTGGTATGGCTACACCTTC.

The V call is TRBV2, the J call TRBJ2-3; 13 bases agree with TRBD2. With V trimmed by 6 bases and J by 3 bases, 3 bases remained unmatched. Germline V gives CDR1 SNHLY, CDR2 FYNNEI. The CDR3 is made up of 15 amino acids. CDR3 in amino acids: CASRGTSGVTDTQYF. The CDR3, as DNA: TGTGCCAGCAGAGGGACTAGCGGGGTTACAGATACGCAGTATTTT.

This clone has only one observation. J is TRBJ1-1 and V is TRBV20-1; no reliable D call. This CDR3 spans 11 amino acids. The V end was cut by 3 bases, the J end by 3 bases, with 5 bases between. Germline CDR1 is DFQATT and CDR2 is SNEGSKA (reference sequence). CDR3 in amino acids: CSASPYTEAFF. The CDR3, as DNA: TGCAGTGCTAGCCCGTACACTGAAGCTTTCTTT.

This clone was seen only once. The chain couples TRBV6-1 to TRBJ2-6; either TRBD1 or TRBD2 may supply D (5 bases each). This CDR3 is 18 amino acids long. CDR1 and CDR2 from the germline V gene are MNHNS and SASEGT. Trimming pared 3 bases from V and 0 bases from J, leaving 15 bases between. CDR3 protein: CASSESGTYLSGANVLTF. CDR3 nucleotide sequence: TGTGCCAGCAGTGAGTCGGGGACCTACCTCTCTGGGGCCAACGTCCTGACTTTC.

The chain carries TRBV5-1 and TRBJ1-2, with D uncertain. The V gene lost 0 bases and the J gene lost 0 bases, with 9 bases spanning the gap. CDR1 SGHRS and CDR2 YFSETQ come from the germline V gene. The CDR3 sequence is 15 residues long. CDR3 coding DNA: TGCGCCAGCAGCTTGGTTGGTGAAGCTAACTATGGCTACACCTTC. It codes for CASSLVGEANYGYTF.

The chain joins TRBV10-1 to TRBJ2-5; TRBD1 matches 8 bases. The CDR3 is 15 residues long. Germline V gene lookup returns CDR1 WNHNN and CDR2 SYGVQD (reference sequence). With V trimmed by 2 bases and J by 4 bases, 6 bases remained unmatched. The CDR3 region has the DNA TGCGCCAGCAGTGAGGGGGCCAGGGGGCGAGAGACCCAGTACTTC. This gives the protein CASSEGARGRETQYF.

The V gene is TRBV18, the J gene TRBJ2-7, with TRBD1 matching over 8 bases. The trim removed 2 bases at V and 3 bases at J, leaving 0 bases unmatched. From germline, CDR1 is KGHSH and CDR2 LQKENI. The CDR3 runs to 13 residues. The DNA for the CDR3 is TGTGCCAGCTCACCAGGGACAGGCTACGAGCAGTACTTC. It is translated as CASSPGTGYEQYF.

J is TRBJ1-5 and V is TRBV19; D uncertain. V was cut by 3 bases and J by 5 bases, with 5 bases left in between. The germline V gene encodes CDR1 LNHDA and CDR2 SQIVND (reference sequence). CDR3 length: 12 amino acids. CDR3 loop: CASSIGHQPQHF. CDR3 nucleotides: TGTGCCAGTAGTATTGGGCATCAGCCCCAGCATTTT.

This sequence joins TRBV9 and TRBJ2-5; 10 bases agree with TRBD2. CDR3 length equals 15 residues. Trimming cost V 0 bases and J 7 bases; bases outside gene matches: 6. Per germline, CDR1 SGDLS and CDR2 YYNGEE. The CDR3 spells CASSVASGGAGTQYF. The CDR3, as DNA: TGTGCCAGCAGCGTAGCGAGCGGGGGGGCCGGGACCCAGTACTTC.

The chain couples TRBV19 to TRBJ1-6; TRBD1 matches 7 bases. Germline assignment: CDR1 LNHDA and CDR2 SQIVND (reference sequence). This CDR3 spans 12 amino acids. V shed 6 bases, J shed 9 bases, and the junction held 2 bases outside the gene matches. CDR3 sequence (DNA): TGTGCCAGTAGGACAGGGTCTTCACCCCTCCACTTT. Its translation is CASRTGSSPLHF.

V is TRBV7-3 and J is TRBJ2-1, with 7 bases fitting TRBD2. The germline V gene encodes CDR1 SGHTA and CDR2 FQGTGA. V lost 5 bases, J lost 2 bases, and 6 bases stayed unmatched. This CDR3 is built from 15 residues. In nucleotides, the CDR3 is TGTGCCAGCAGCACACTAGCGCGAACCTACAATGAGCAGTTCTTC. Translated, it gives CASSTLARTYNEQFF.

V is TRBV5-1 and J is TRBJ2-3; D uncertain. Germline-derived CDR1 and CDR2 are SGHRS and YFSETQ. The V end lost 1 base, the J end lost 1 base, and 10 bases lay between the germline ends. CDR3 size: 15 residues. The CDR3, as DNA: TGCGCCAGCAGCTTGTCCGACCCAGGCACAGATACGCAGTATTTT. Encoded protein: CASSLSDPGTDTQYF.

This chain links TRBV24-1 with TRBJ2-3; tentatively, D is TRBD1 (7 bases). CDR3 length: 18 amino acids. V lost 3 bases, J lost 5 bases, and 23 bases lay in between. The germline V gene has CDR1 KGHDR and CDR2 SFDVKD. CDR3 residues: CATSDQQGRLESLDTQYF. The CDR3, as DNA: TGTGCCACCAGTGATCAACAGGGGAGGCTAGAGTCTTTAGATACGCAGTATTTT.

The chain couples TRBV5-1 to TRBJ1-5; unclear D gene. Per germline, CDR1 SGHRS and CDR2 YFSETQ. The germline V and J ends were trimmed by 2 bases and 6 bases, with 18 bases remaining between them. This CDR3 comprises 16 residues. The CDR3 bases are TGCGCCAGCAGCTTACAAGGAACGACTGGCGGTCAGCCCCAGCATTTT. This gives the protein CASSLQGTTGGQPQHF.

The chain is built from TRBV28 and TRBJ2-3; 8 nucleotides agree with TRBD1. The V segment lost 6 bases and the J segment 1 base; nucleotides outside the gene matches: 6. The CDR3 contains 15 residues. From germline, CDR1 is MDHEN and CDR2 SYDVKM. CDR3 in DNA: TGTGCCAGCAGGAGACAGGGGAGGCGCACAGATACGCAGTATTTT. Translation: CASRRQGRRTDTQYF.

V usage is TRBV5-1 and J usage is TRBJ2-3; TRBD1 might be the D (7 bases). From germline, CDR1 is SGHRS and CDR2 YFSETQ. The germline V and J ends were trimmed by 4 bases and 5 bases, with 17 bases remaining between them. The CDR3 length is 15 residues. The CDR3 protein is CASSPGQEGVDTQYF. In DNA, the CDR3 is TGCGCCAGCAGCCCTGGACAGGAGGGGGTAGATACGCAGTATTTT. Using reference TRBV5-1 and TRBJ2-3 for the parts outside the CDR3, the full variable domain is KAGVTQTPRYLIKTRGQQVTLSCSPISGHRSVSWYQQTPGQGLQFLFEYFSETQRNKGNFPGRFSGRQFSNSRSEMNVSTLELGDSALYLCASSPGQEGVDTQYFGPGTRLTVL.

The chain recombines TRBV10-2 with TRBJ2-7, with D unclear. The V gene's germline CDR1 is WSHSY and CDR2 SAAADI. This CDR3 spans 15 amino acids. Trimming removed 5 bases at V and 1 base at J, with 15 bases between. CDR3: CASSRWYSKSYEQYF. CDR3 nucleotide sequence: TGCGCCAGCAGTCGGTGGTACTCGAAGTCCTACGAGCAGTACTTC.

The chain carries TRBV14 and TRBJ2-1, with D perhaps matching TRBD1 (5 bases). The germline V and J ends were trimmed by 5 bases and 3 bases, with 8 bases remaining between them. This CDR3 spans 13 amino acids. Germline V gene sequence: CDR1 SGHDN, CDR2 FVKESK. The CDR3 DNA follows: TGTGCCAGCAGCTTCGACAGCTACAATGAGCAGTTCTTC. Translated: CASSFDSYNEQFF.

V gene TRBV28 combines with J gene TRBJ2-3; perhaps TRBD2 as D (6 bases). This CDR3 is 13 amino acids long. Germline CDR1 MDHEN, CDR2 SYDVKM. Between the trimmed V and J ends, which lost 6 bases and 2 bases, there was a span of 9 bases. The CDR3 spells CASSGGDTDTQYF. DNA of the CDR3: TGTGCCAGCAGCGGAGGGGACACAGATACGCAGTATTTT.

The chain combines TRBV4-2 with TRBJ2-7; 9 bases map to TRBD1. V gave up 4 bases and J gave up 2 bases; unmatched junction bases: 6. The CDR3 runs to 15 residues. Germline CDR1 LGHNA, CDR2 YNFKEQ. CDR3 bases: TGTGCCAGCAGCCTTTCCGGGACAGGGCCCTACGAGCAGTACTTC. Protein sequence: CASSLSGTGPYEQYF.

The CDR3 loop is CASSLADEQFF. The CDR3 coding sequence is TGCGCCAGCAGCTTGGCGGATGAGCAGTTCTTC. The chain joins TRBV5-1 to TRBJ2-1; the D is unclear. The CDR3 consists of 11 residues. Trimming removed 0 bases at V and 8 bases at J, with 3 bases between. CDR1 and CDR2 (germline): SGHRS, YFSETQ.